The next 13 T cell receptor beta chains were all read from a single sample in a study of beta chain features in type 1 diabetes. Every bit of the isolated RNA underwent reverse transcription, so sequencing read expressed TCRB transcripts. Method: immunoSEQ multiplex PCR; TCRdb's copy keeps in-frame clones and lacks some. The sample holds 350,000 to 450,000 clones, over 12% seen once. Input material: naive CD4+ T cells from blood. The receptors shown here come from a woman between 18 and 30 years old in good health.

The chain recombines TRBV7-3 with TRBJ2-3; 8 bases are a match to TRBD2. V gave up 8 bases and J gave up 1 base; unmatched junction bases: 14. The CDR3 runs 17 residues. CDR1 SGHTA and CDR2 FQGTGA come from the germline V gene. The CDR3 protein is CASSSRGGRHGTDTQYF. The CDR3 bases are TGTGCCAGCTCCTCCCGAGGCGGGAGGCATGGCACAGATACGCAGTATTTT.

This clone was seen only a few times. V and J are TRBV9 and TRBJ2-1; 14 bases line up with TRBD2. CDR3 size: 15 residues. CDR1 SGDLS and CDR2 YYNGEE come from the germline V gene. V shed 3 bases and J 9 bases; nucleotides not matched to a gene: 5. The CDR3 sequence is CASSASGTSGSEQFF. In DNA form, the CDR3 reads TGTGCCAGCAGCGCATCCGGGACTAGCGGGAGTGAGCAGTTCTTC.

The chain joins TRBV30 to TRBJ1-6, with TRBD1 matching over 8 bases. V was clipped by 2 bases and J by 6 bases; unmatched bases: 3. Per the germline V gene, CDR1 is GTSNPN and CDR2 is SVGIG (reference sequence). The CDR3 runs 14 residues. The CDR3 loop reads CAWSTTGGNSPLHF. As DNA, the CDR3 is TGTGCCTGGAGTACAACAGGGGGTAATTCACCCCTCCACTTT.

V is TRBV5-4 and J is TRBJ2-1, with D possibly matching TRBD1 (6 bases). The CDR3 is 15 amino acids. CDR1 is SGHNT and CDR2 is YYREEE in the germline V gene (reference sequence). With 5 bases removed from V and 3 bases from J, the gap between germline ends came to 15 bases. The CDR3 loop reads CASRPTGVNYNEQFF. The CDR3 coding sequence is TGTGCCAGCAGGCCGACAGGCGTCAACTACAATGAGCAGTTCTTC.

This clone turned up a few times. The CDR3 DNA reads as TGTGCCAGCAGCCTGACTGGAGGGGAGACCCAGTACTTC. It codes for CASSLTGGETQYF. This chain links TRBV5-4 with TRBJ2-5; possibly TRBD2 for D (6 bases). Germline CDR1 reads SGHNT; CDR2 reads YYREEE (reference sequence). V lost 4 bases to trimming and J lost 5 bases, with 12 bases between them. This CDR3 is built from 13 residues. Complete variable domain (other parts from reference TRBV5-4 and TRBJ2-5): ETGVTQSPTHLIKTRGQQVTLRCSSQSGHNTVSWYQQALGQGPQFIFQYYREEENGRGNFPPRFSGLQFPNYSSELNVNALELDDSALYLCASSLTGGETQYFGPGTRLLVL.

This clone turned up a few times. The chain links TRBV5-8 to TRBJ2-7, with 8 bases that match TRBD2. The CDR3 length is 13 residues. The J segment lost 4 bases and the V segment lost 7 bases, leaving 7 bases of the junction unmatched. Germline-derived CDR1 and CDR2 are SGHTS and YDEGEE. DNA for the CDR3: TGTGCCAGCGGGAGACTAGCGATATACGAGCAGTACTTC. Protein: CASGRLAIYEQYF.

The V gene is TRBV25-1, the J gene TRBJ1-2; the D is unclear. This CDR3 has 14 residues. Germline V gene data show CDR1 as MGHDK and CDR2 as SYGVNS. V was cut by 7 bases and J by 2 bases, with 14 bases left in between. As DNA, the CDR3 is TGTGCCAGCAAGGAGGGAAATTCAAACTATGGCTACACCTTC. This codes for CASKEGNSNYGYTF.

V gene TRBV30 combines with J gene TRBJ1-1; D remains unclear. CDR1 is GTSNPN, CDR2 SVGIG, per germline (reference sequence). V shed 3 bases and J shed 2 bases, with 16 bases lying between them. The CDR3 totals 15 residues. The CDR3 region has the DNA TGTGCCTGGAGCCGGATTCGGGGAGGCAACACTGAAGCTTTCTTT. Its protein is CAWSRIRGGNTEAFF.

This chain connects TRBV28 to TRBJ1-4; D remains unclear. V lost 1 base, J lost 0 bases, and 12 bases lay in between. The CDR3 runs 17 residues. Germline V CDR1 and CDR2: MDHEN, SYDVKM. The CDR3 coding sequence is TGTGCCAGCAGTTTATTTAGTATTGTTGCAACTAATGAAAAACTGTTTTTT. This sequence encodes CASSLFSIVATNEKLFF.

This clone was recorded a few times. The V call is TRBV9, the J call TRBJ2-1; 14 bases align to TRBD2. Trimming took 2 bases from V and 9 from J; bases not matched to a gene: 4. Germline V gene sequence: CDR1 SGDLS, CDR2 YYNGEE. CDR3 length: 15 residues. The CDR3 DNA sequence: TGTGCCAGCAGCGTGACTAGCGGGAGGGCTTTTGAGCAGTTCTTC. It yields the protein CASSVTSGRAFEQFF.

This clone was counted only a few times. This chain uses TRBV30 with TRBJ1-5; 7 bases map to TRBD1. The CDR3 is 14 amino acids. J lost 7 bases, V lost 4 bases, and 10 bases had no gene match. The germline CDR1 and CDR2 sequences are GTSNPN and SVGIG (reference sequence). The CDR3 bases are TGTGCCTGGACCCTGAACAGGGGTGACCAGCCCCAGCATTTT. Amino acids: CAWTLNRGDQPQHF.

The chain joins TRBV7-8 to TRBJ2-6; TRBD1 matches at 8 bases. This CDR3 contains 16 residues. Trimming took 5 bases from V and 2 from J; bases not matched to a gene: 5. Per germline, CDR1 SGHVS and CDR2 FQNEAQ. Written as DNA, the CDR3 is TGTGCCAGCAGCCTCCAGGGGGCTACTGGGGCCAACGTCCTGACTTTC. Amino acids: CASSLQGATGANVLTF.

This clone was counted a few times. The CDR3 nucleotides read TGTGCCAGCAGCGTAGCTCCTAGCGGGACTGAGACCCAGTACTTC. Its protein product is CASSVAPSGTETQYF. The chain recombines TRBV9 with TRBJ2-5; 9 positions match TRBD2. Germline CDR1 reads SGDLS; CDR2 reads YYNGEE. The CDR3 has 15 residues. Trimming at V came to 0 bases and at J to 5 bases, leaving 5 bases not matched to a gene. Supplemented by reference TRBV9 and TRBJ2-5, the full variable domain reads DSGVTQTPKHLITATGQRVTLRCSPRSGDLSVYWYQQSLDQGLQFLIQYYNGEERAKGNILERFSAQQFPDLHSELNLSSLELGDSALYFCASSVAPSGTETQYFGPGTRLLVL.